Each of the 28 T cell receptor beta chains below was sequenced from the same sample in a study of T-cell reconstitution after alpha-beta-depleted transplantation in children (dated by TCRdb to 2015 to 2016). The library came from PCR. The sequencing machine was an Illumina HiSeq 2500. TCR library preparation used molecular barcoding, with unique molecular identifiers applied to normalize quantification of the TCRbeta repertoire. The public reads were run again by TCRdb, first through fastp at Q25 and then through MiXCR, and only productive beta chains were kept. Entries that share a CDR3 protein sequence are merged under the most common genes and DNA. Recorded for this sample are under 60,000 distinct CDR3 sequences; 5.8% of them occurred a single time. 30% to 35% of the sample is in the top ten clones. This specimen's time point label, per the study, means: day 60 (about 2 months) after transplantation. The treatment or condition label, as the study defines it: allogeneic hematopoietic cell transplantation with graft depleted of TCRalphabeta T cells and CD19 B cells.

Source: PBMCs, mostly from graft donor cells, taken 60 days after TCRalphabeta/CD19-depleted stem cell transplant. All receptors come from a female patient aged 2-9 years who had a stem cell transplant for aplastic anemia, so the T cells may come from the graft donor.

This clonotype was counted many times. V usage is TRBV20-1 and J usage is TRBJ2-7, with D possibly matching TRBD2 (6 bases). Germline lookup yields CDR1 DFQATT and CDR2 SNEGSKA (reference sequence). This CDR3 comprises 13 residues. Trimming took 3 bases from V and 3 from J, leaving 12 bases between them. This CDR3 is CSARKLALYEQYF. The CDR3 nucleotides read TGCAGTGCTAGGAAACTAGCCCTCTACGAGCAGTACTTC.

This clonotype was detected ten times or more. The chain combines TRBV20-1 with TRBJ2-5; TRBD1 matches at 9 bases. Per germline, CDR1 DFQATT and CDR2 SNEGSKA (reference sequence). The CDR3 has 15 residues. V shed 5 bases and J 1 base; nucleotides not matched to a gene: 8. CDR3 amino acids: CSAGRPGQGQETQYF. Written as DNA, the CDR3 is TGCAGTGCTGGTAGGCCGGGACAGGGCCAAGAGACCCAGTACTTC.

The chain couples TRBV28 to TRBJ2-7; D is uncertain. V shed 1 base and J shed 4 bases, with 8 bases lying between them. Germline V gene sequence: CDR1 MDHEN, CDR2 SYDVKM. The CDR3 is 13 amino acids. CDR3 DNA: TGTGCCAGCAGTTTATCCGGGCCATACGAGCAGTACTTC. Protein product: CASSLSGPYEQYF.

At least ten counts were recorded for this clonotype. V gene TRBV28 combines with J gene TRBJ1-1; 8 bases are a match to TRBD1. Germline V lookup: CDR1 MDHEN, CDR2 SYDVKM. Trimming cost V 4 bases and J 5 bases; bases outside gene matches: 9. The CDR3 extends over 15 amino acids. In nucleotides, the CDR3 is TGTGCCAGCAGTTCGACCCGACAGGGGCGGACTGAAGCTTTCTTT. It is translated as CASSSTRQGRTEAFF.

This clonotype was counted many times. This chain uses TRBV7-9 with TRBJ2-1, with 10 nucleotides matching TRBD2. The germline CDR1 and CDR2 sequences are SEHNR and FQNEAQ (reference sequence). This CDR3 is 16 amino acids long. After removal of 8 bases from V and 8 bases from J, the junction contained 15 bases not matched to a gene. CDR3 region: CASGGPLAGDTYEQFF. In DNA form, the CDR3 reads TGTGCCAGCGGTGGACCTCTAGCGGGAGATACGTATGAGCAGTTCTTC.

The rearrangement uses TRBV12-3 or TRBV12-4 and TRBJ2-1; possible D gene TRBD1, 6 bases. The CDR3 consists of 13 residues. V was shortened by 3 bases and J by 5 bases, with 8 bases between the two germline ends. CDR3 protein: CASSFWTDNEQFF. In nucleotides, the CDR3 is TGTGCCAGCAGTTTTTGGACAGACAATGAGCAGTTCTTC.

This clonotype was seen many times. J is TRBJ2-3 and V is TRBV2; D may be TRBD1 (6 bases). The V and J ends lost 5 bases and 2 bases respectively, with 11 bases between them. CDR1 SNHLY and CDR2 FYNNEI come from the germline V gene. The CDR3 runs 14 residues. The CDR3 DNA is TGTGCCAGCAGTACAGGGTTGTTCACAGATACGCAGTATTTT. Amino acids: CASSTGLFTDTQYF.

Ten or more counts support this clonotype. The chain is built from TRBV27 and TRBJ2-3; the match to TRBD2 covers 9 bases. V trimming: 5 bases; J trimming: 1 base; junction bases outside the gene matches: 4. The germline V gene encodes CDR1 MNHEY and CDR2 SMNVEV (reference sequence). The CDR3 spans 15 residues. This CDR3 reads CASSPRLAGTDTQYF. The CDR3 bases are TGTGCCAGCAGTCCGCGACTAGCGGGCACAGATACGCAGTATTTT.

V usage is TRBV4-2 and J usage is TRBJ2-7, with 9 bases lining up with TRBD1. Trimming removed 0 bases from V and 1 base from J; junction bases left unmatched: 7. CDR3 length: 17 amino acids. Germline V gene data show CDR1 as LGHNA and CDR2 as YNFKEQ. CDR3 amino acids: CASSQEWGTGSSYEQYF. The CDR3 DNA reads TGTGCCAGCAGCCAAGAATGGGGGACAGGGTCGTCCTACGAGCAGTACTTC.

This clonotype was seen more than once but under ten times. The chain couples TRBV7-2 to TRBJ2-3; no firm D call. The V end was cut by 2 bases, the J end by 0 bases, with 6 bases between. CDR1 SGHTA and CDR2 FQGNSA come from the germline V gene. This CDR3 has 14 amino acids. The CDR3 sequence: CASSLRRSTDTQYF. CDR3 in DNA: TGTGCCAGCAGCTTACGTCGGAGCACAGATACGCAGTATTTT. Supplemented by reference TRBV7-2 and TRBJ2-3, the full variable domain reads GAGVSQSPSNKVTEKGKDVELRCDPISGHTALYWYRQSLGQGLEFLIYFQGNSAPDKSGLPSDRFSAERTGGSVSTLTIQRTQQEDSAVYLCASSLRRSTDTQYFGPGTRLTVL.

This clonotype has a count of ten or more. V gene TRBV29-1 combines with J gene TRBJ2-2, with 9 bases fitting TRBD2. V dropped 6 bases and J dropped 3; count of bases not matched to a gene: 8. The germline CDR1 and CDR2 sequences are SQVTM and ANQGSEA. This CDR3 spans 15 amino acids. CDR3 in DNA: TGCAGCGTCGTTTGGGCTAGCGGGGACACCGGGGAGCTGTTTTTT. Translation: CSVVWASGDTGELFF.

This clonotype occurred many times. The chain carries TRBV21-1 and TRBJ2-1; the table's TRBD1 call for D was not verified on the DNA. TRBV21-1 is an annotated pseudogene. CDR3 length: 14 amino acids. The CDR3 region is CASSPLGIGPRGFF. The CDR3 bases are TGTGCCAGCAGCCCCTTGGGTATCGGCCCCAGAGGGTTCTTC.

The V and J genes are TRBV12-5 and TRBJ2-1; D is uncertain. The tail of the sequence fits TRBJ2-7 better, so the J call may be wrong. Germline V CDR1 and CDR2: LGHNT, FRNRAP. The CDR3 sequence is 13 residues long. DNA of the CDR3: TGTGCTAGCGTTTTCGACGGGTACAATGAGCAGTACTTC. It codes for CASVFDGYNEQYF.

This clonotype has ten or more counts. CDR3 DNA: TGTGCCAGCAGCCGGGACATCTACGAGCAGTACTTC. This translates into CASSRDIYEQYF. The genes are TRBV25-1 and TRBJ2-7, with D possibly being TRBD1 (6 bases). The CDR3 spans 12 residues. Germline V gene sequence: CDR1 MGHDK, CDR2 SYGVNS. V was pared by 6 bases and J by 3 bases, with 9 bases between.

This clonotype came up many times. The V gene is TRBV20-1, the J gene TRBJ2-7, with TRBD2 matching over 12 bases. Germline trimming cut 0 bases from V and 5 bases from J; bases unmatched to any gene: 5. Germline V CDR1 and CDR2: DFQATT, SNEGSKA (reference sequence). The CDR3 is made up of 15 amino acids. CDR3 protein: CSARDLTSGSHEQYF. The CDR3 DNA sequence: TGCAGTGCTAGAGACTTGACTAGCGGGAGTCACGAGCAGTACTTC.

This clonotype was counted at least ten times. CDR3: CASSSFQGTEAFF. The CDR3 bases are TGTGCCAGCAGCTCCTTTCAGGGAACTGAAGCTTTCTTT. The chain joins TRBV7-6 to TRBJ1-1, with D maybe TRBD1 (5 bases). The CDR3 has 13 amino acids. Germline lookup yields CDR1 SGHVS and CDR2 FNYEAQ. V was cut by 4 bases and J by 5 bases, with 11 bases left in between. Full variable domain (missing parts from reference TRBV7-6 and TRBJ1-1): GAGVSQSPRYKVTKRGQDVALRCDPISGHVSLYWYRQALGQGPEFLTYFNYEAQQDKSGLPNDRFSAERPEGSISTLTIQRTEQRDSAMYRCASSSFQGTEAFFGQGTRLTVV.

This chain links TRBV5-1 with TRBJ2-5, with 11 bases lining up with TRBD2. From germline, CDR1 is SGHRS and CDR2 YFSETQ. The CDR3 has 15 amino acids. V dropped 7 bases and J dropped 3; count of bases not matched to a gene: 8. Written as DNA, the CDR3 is TGCGCCAGCTTAGCGGGGGGGACCATTGAAGAGACCCAGTACTTC. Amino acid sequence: CASLAGGTIEETQYF.

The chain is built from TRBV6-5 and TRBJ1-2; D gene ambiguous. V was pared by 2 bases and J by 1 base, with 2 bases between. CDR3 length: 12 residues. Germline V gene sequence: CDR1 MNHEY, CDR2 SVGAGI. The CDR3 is CASSYNNYGYTF. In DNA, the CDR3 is TGTGCCAGCAGTTACAATAACTATGGCTACACCTTC.

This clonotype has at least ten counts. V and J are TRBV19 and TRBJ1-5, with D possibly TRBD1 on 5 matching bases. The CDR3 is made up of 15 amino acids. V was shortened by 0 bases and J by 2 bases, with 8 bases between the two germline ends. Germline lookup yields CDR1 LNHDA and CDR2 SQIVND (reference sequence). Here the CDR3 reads CASSIDQGGNQPQHF. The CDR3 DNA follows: TGTGCCAGTAGTATAGATCAAGGGGGCAATCAGCCCCAGCATTTT.

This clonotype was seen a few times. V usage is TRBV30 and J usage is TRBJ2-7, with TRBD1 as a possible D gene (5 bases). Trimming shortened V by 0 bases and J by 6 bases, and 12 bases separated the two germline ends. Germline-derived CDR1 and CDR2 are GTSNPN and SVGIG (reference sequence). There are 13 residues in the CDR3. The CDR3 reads CAWSVLRGGEQYF. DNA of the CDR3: TGTGCCTGGAGTGTACTAAGGGGTGGCGAGCAGTACTTC.

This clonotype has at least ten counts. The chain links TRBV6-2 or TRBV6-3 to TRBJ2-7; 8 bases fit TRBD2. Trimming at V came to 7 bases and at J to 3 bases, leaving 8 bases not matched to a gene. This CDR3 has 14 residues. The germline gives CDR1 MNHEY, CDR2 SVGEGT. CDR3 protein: CASTRSGTSYEQYF. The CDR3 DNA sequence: TGTGCCAGCACCCGATCCGGGACTAGCTACGAGCAGTACTTC.

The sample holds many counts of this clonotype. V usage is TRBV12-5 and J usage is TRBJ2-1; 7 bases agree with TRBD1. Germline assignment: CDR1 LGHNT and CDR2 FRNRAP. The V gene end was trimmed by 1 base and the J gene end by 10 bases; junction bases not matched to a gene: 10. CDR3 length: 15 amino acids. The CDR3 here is CASGLGGTAGEEQFF. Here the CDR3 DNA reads TGTGCTAGTGGTTTGGGGGGGACAGCAGGTGAGGAGCAGTTCTTC. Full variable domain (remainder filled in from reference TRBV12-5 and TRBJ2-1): DARVTQTPRHKVTEMGQEVTMRCQPILGHNTVFWYRQTMMQGLELLAYFRNRAPLDDSGMPKDRFSAEMPDATLATLKIQPSEPRDSAVYFCASGLGGTAGEEQFFGPGTRLTVL.

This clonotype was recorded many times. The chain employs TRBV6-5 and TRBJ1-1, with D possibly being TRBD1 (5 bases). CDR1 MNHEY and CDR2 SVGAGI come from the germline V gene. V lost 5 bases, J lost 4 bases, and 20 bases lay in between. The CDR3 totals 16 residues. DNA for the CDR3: TGTGCCAGCAGTGGCCCGGCGAGATCTAGGGGCACTGAAGCTTTCTTT. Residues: CASSGPARSRGTEAFF.

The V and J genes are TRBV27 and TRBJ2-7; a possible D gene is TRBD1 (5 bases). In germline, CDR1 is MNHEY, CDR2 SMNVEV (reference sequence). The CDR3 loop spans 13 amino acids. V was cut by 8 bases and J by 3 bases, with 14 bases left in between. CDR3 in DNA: TGTGCCAGCTCTACAAAAAGGGGCTACGAGCAGTACTTC. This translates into CASSTKRGYEQYF.

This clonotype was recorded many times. The CDR3 here is CASSPTSGGDEQFF. In nucleotides, the CDR3 is TGTGCCAGCAGCCCAACCTCGGGGGGGGATGAGCAGTTCTTC. This sequence joins TRBV3-1 and TRBJ2-1; 8 bases align to TRBD2. Per germline, CDR1 LGHDT and CDR2 YNNKEL (reference sequence). The J segment lost 8 bases and the V segment lost 4 bases, leaving 7 bases of the junction unmatched. The CDR3 consists of 14 residues.

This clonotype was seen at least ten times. In DNA, the CDR3 is TGCGCCAGCAGCTTGGGACTAGCGGGGAACAATGAGCAGTTCTTC. Protein: CASSLGLAGNNEQFF. V and J are TRBV5-1 and TRBJ2-1, with TRBD2 matching 11 bases. J was trimmed by 5 bases and V by 0 bases; bases with no gene match: 1. Germline V gene data show CDR1 as SGHRS and CDR2 as YFSETQ. The CDR3 is 15 amino acids.

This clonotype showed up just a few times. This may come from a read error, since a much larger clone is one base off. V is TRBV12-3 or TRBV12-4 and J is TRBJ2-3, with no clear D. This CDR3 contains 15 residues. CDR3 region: CSSSPRTVGTDTQYF. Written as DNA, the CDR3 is TGTTCCAGCAGTCCCCGGACGGTAGGCACAGATACGCAGTATTTT.

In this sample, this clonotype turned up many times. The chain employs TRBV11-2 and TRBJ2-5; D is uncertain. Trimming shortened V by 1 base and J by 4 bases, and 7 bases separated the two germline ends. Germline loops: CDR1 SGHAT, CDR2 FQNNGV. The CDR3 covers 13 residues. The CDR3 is CASSLGFLETQYF. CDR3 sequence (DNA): TGTGCCAGCAGCTTAGGATTCTTAGAGACCCAGTACTTC. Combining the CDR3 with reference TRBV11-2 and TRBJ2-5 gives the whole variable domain EAGVAQSPRYKIIEKRQSVAFWCNPISGHATLYWYQQILGQGPKLLIQFQNNGVVDDSQLPKDRFSAERLKGVDSTLKIQPAKLEDSAVYLCASSLGFLETQYFGPGTRLLVL.